A single sample gave rise to the 17 T cell receptor beta chains below, sequenced in a study of cytomegalovirus exposure and HLA in healthy donors. 60 Vbeta and 13 Jbeta primers were used in PCR. Assay: immunoSEQ multiplex PCR; the TCRdb copy retains only in-frame clones and omits some. The repertoire holds 150,000 to 200,000 clones, with about three quarters as singletons. The sequenced sample consisted of PBMCs. The source is a woman in her forties in good health and CMV-seronegative.

The chain uses TRBV6-5 and TRBJ2-3, with D perhaps matching TRBD2 (7 bases). Germline V CDR1 and CDR2: MNHEY, SVGAGI. The V end was cut by 8 bases, the J end by 3 bases, with 15 bases between. CDR3 length equals 14 residues. The CDR3 is CASGKGGATDTQYF. CDR3 DNA sequence: TGTGCCAGCGGCAAGGGGGGGGCGACAGATACGCAGTATTTT.

The V gene is TRBV5-1, the J gene TRBJ1-1; 10 nucleotides align to TRBD1. Germline V gene lookup returns CDR1 SGHRS and CDR2 YFSETQ. The V and J ends lost 4 bases and 6 bases, in that order; junction bases with no gene match: 9. The CDR3 sequence is 15 residues long. This CDR3 reads CASSVLYGQGAEAFF. The CDR3 region has the DNA TGCGCCAGCAGCGTCTTATACGGACAGGGGGCTGAAGCTTTCTTT.

This rearrangement joins TRBV5-1 to TRBJ2-7; 10 bases align to TRBD1. CDR3 length: 14 amino acids. Germline V gene data show CDR1 as SGHRS and CDR2 as YFSETQ. J lost 4 bases, V lost 5 bases, and 6 bases had no gene match. CDR3: CASSPGQGIYEQYF. The CDR3 region has the DNA TGCGCCAGCAGTCCGGGACAGGGGATTTACGAGCAGTACTTC. Full variable domain (remainder filled in from reference TRBV5-1 and TRBJ2-7): KAGVTQTPRYLIKTRGQQVTLSCSPISGHRSVSWYQQTPGQGLQFLFEYFSETQRNKGNFPGRFSGRQFSNSRSEMNVSTLELGDSALYLCASSPGQGIYEQYFGPGTRLTVT.

The V and J genes are TRBV19 and TRBJ1-3, with D possibly matching TRBD1 (6 bases). Trimming removed 9 bases at V and 1 base at J, with 10 bases between. The CDR3 is made up of 13 amino acids. Looked up from germline, CDR1 is LNHDA and CDR2 is SQIVND (reference sequence). The CDR3 region is CASNRVSGNTIYF. CDR3 in DNA: TGTGCCAGCAACAGGGTGTCTGGAAACACCATATATTTT.

This clone was seen only a few times. This chain links TRBV6-6 with TRBJ1-2, with D uncertain. Trimming pared 7 bases from V and 1 base from J, leaving 10 bases between. The CDR3 spans 13 residues. CDR1 and CDR2 from the germline V gene are MNHNY and SVGAGI (reference sequence). The CDR3 nucleotides read TGTGCCAGCAAGAGGTCGGTTAACTATGGCTACACCTTC. This sequence encodes CASKRSVNYGYTF.

The CDR3 region has the DNA TGTGCCAGCAGCTTAGGTGGGAGTCAGCCCCAGCATTTT. It translates to CASSLGGSQPQHF. The V and J genes are TRBV5-6 and TRBJ1-5; no reliable D call. Germline CDR1 reads SGHDT; CDR2 reads YYEEEE. V was cut by 2 bases and J by 6 bases, with 9 bases left in between. This CDR3 spans 13 amino acids.

This chain uses TRBV5-1 with TRBJ1-1; perhaps TRBD1 as D (6 bases). The CDR3 spans 14 residues. Germline values: CDR1 SGHRS, CDR2 YFSETQ. V shed 0 bases and J shed 5 bases, with 11 bases lying between them. The CDR3 DNA reads TGCGCCAGCAGCTTGGACAGGGTGACGACTGAAGCTTTCTTT. This sequence encodes CASSLDRVTTEAFF.

V is TRBV27 and J is TRBJ1-2, with unresolved D. This CDR3 has 13 amino acids. The germline gives CDR1 MNHEY, CDR2 SMNVEV (reference sequence). The V end was cut by 5 bases, the J end by 3 bases, with 10 bases between. As DNA, the CDR3 is TGTGCCAGCAGTCCCTGGCAGGACTATGGCTACACCTTC. This codes for CASSPWQDYGYTF.

The count of this clone is one. The chain recombines TRBV5-5 with TRBJ1-6; weak D call: TRBD1 (5 bases). The CDR3 loop spans 16 amino acids. From germline, CDR1 is SGHKS and CDR2 YYEKEE (reference sequence). The V end was cut by 3 bases, the J end by 4 bases, with 14 bases between. CDR3 DNA: TGTGCCAGCAGCTCGACAGAAACTGGGTATAATTCACCCCTCCACTTT. It is translated as CASSSTETGYNSPLHF.

In its sample, this clone was seen once. The chain uses TRBV11-2 and TRBJ2-5; 8 positions agree with TRBD1. The CDR3 extends over 17 amino acids. Germline V gene data show CDR1 as SGHAT and CDR2 as FQNNGV. V shed 1 base, J shed 0 bases, and the junction held 7 bases outside the gene matches. CDR3 in amino acids: CASSLGDRWKYQETQYF. Here the CDR3 DNA reads TGTGCCAGCAGCTTAGGGGACAGGTGGAAGTACCAAGAGACCCAGTACTTC.

This clone has only one observation. V gene TRBV6-4 combines with J gene TRBJ2-1; unclear D gene. This CDR3 is built from 13 residues. The germline V gene encodes CDR1 MRHNA and CDR2 SNTAGT. Deletions cut 3 bases from V and 9 bases from J, with 12 bases between. The CDR3 sequence is CASSDLHNLEQFF. Written as DNA, the CDR3 is TGTGCCAGCAGTGATTTACATAATCTTGAGCAGTTCTTC.

The CDR3 DNA follows: TGTGCCAGCAGTTATATACTGGGGGGAGGATCACCCCTCCACTTT. It codes for CASSYILGGGSPLHF. The gene calls are TRBV6-8 and TRBJ1-6, with D perhaps matching TRBD1 (5 bases). The CDR3 is 15 residues long. Germline lookup yields CDR1 MNHGY and CDR2 SAAAGT. Trimming shortened V by 3 bases and J by 10 bases, and 16 bases separated the two germline ends.

In this sample, this clone turned up a few times. J is TRBJ2-5 and V is TRBV7-8; TRBD1 is a possible D gene (6 bases). Germline V gene data show CDR1 as SGHVS and CDR2 as FQNEAQ. V dropped 5 bases and J dropped 1 base, with 11 bases sitting between them. This CDR3 contains 14 residues. CDR3 DNA sequence: TGTGCCAGCAGCGGTGGACAGTTCCAAGAGACCCAGTACTTC. Protein: CASSGGQFQETQYF.

The V gene is TRBV5-4, the J gene TRBJ1-4, with a tentative D call TRBD1 (6 bases). The CDR3 contains 17 residues. Germline CDR1 reads SGHNT; CDR2 reads YYREEE (reference sequence). V was cut by 0 bases and J by 2 bases, with 14 bases left in between. Here the CDR3 DNA reads TGTGCCAGCAGCTTGGACCCGACTCAGGGGACTAATGAAAAACTGTTTTTT. Translating gives CASSLDPTQGTNEKLFF.

The genes are TRBV6-1 and TRBJ1-1; a possible D gene is TRBD1 (6 bases). There are 12 residues in the CDR3. V gave up 10 bases and J gave up 4 bases, with 13 bases separating them. Germline V gives CDR1 MNHNS, CDR2 SASEGT. The CDR3 spells CATRDMGTEAFF. For the CDR3, the DNA is TGTGCCACTCGGGACATGGGCACTGAAGCTTTCTTT.

This CDR3 reads CASSLDGSRGYTF. The CDR3 DNA is TGTGCCAGCAGCCTGGATGGATCTAGGGGCTACACCTTC. V and J are TRBV6-5 and TRBJ1-2; D is unresolved. Germline CDR1 is MNHEY and CDR2 is SVGAGI. Trimming removed 6 bases from V and 8 bases from J, with 16 bases in between. This CDR3 region has 13 residues.

This clone has more than one count but fewer than ten. V gene TRBV5-4 combines with J gene TRBJ1-4; D ambiguous. The CDR3 has 16 amino acids. V was trimmed by 4 bases and J by 0 bases, leaving 13 bases between them. From germline, CDR1 is SGHNT and CDR2 YYREEE (reference sequence). CDR3 sequence: CASSRQSGSTNEKLFF. The CDR3 region has the DNA TGTGCCAGCAGCCGTCAGTCGGGTTCAACTAATGAAAAACTGTTTTTT.